The clone carrying this TCR beta chain was observed a handful of times. What it binds is not known. The sample originates from a study of T-cell reconstitution after alpha-beta-depleted transplantation in children. The CDR3 loop spans 15 amino acids. TCRbeta library preparation incorporated unique molecular identifiers. MiXCR, run by TCRdb on the PCR reads, gives a single entry per CDR3 protein. This sample yields 200,000 to 250,000 distinct CDR3 sequences, of which roughly 7% are seen a single time; less than 7% belongs to the top ten. Overall study findings and caveats: Diversity of TCRbeta at day 60 was high in some patients, arising from surviving recipient T cells and thymic progenitors. From newly produced T cells came most of the T-cell counts and diversity one year after transplant.

The rearrangement links TRBV21-1 to TRBJ2-3; TRBD1 is the table's D call and was not checked against the DNA. TRBV21-1 is deemed a pseudogene. This clonotype was sampled from a boy between 2 and 15 years old with acute lymphoblastic leukemia, due to receive a stem cell transplant. This sample comprised PBMCs, obtained before TCRalphabeta/CD19-depleted stem cell transplant. The CDR3 protein is CASRFGKTSTDTQYF. The CDR3, as DNA: TGTGCCAGCAGATTCGGGAAGACTAGCACAGATACGCAGTATTTT.